This T cell receptor (beta chain) was recorded in a study of T cell repertoires in ileal Crohn's disease. Across the study: Patients had a median approximately 7.3-year disease duration, and approximately 35% were active smokers.

This table comes from immunoSEQ multiplex PCR, and its TCRdb copy is limited to in-frame clones, with some not included. The sample has over 4,500 clones; 82% are singletons. The study, taken as a whole, reports: Mucosal expansions were suggested to be mainly CD8 T cells.

Time point noted: neoterminal ileum biopsy at postoperative endoscopy, about 6 months after surgery. Patients were adults with ileal or ileocolonic Crohn's disease needing resection. Of note for this clone: Its specificity is not known.

The CDR3 is 15 amino acids. Trimming pared 0 bases from V and 7 bases from J, leaving 12 bases between. Germline V gene data show CDR1 as MNHEY and CDR2 as SVGAGI. The source of this sequence is an adult with Crohn's disease. Sequences were obtained from ileal tissue. The chain employs TRBV6-5 and TRBJ2-2; D is undetermined. In DNA, the CDR3 is TGTGCCAGCAGTTACTCGAGGCCTTCTAGCGGGGAGCTGTTTTTT. Translated: CASSYSRPSSGELFF.